This entry is about one T cell receptor (beta chain). The clone's antigen remains unknown. No base quality information exists; no much larger clone differs at one position. Hyperthyroidism patients were aged 18 to 65 years and newly diagnosed, with disease duration of less than 2 months. Any patient with an uncontrolled infection, another autoimmune disease, pregnancy or lactation was excluded. Clinical symptoms, serum thyroxine and TRAb, thyroid ultrasound, and orbital computed tomography formed the basis for the diagnoses. Blood from progressor patients was drawn when they were first diagnosed with hyperthyroidism, before any ophthalmopathy symptoms appeared. PBMCs were isolated from approximately 10 ml of fresh peripheral blood by Ficoll-Paque density gradient centrifugation. Progressor patients were first diagnosed with Graves' hyperthyroidism and then developed ophthalmopathy during follow-up. Total RNA was extracted using Trizol reagent, and RNA quality was assessed on an Agilent 2100 Bioanalyzer.

This sample was taken from a study of T cells in Graves' hyperthyroidism and ophthalmopathy (dated by TCRdb to the late 2010s). General notes on the study: Peripheral blood samples were taken at initial diagnosis, before any treatment was given. A discovery cohort of about 95 patients, about 43 with Graves' ophthalmopathy and over 55 with stable Graves' hyperthyroidism, was used to find distinguishing TCR V-J signatures. Whether ophthalmopathy could be predicted prospectively was tested in an independent validation cohort made up of approximately 19 hyperthyroidism patients plus 17 patients who later progressed to ophthalmopathy. The 90 to 100 discovery patients were randomly divided into training and test sets at a 7:3 ratio. In addition, the study compared T-cell repertoires in thyroid tissue and in blood from several Graves' hyperthyroidism patients. Once sampling was done, hyperthyroidism patients were given methimazole at a starting dose of 30 mg daily, whereas ophthalmopathy patients were given high-dose intravenous methylprednisolone. According to the paper, TCR Vbeta CDR3 sequencing was carried out on over 130 peripheral blood samples, which came from about 45 ophthalmopathy, some 73 hyperthyroidism and roughly 17 progressor patients. Broader findings and caveats from the paper: Most expanded thyroid clonotypes (frequency above 0.001) were also detected in blood, suggesting blood repertoires may reflect thyroid immune responses. No statistical method was used to fix the sample size in advance, and group allocation was not hidden from the investigators. During validation, the model predicted progression to ophthalmopathy a median of about 6.5 months ahead of onset, with roughly 65% sensitivity and 72% to 80% specificity. A 13 V-J signature model separated ophthalmopathy from stable hyperthyroidism, with 87.88% sensitivity and roughly 84% specificity in cross-validation and 80%/75% in testing.

The germline V gene encodes CDR1 LNHDA and CDR2 SQIVND (reference sequence). From its cysteine to its phenylalanine, the CDR3 spans 15 amino acids. The CDR3 DNA has 45 bases and is translated from base 1. After removal of 6 bases from V and 6 bases from J, the junction retains 8 bases not matched to a gene. The TCR beta CDR3 regions were amplified from RNA transcripts. For the first round of RT-PCR on the TCR CDR3, the HTBI primer set was used together with the Qiagen OneStep RT-PCR kit. Libraries were constructed in a second round of multiplex PCR, after which size selection and purification were performed. Libraries were sequenced paired-end with 100 bp reads on an Illumina HiSeq2000. The original pipeline was this. SOAPnuke was used to process the raw data, removing reads that contained adapters or uncalled bases, had a mean Phred below 15, or lacked an exact match to the constant primer or identifier. High-quality paired reads were merged using COPE v1.2.5, and each unique nucleotide sequence was defined as a clonotype. MiTCR v1.1 was used to align clonotypes to the IMGT TRBV, TRBD and TRBJ reference segments. The analysis was restricted to V-J combinations with a frequency above 0.0001, which together covered just over 99% of the repertoires. A TCS score was defined as the ratio of F50 (clonal expansion) to E x V (chaos), with BLOSUM62-based TCRdist applied between CDR3 peptides within each V-J. Welch's t-statistics and random forest reduced 500 to 550 V-J features to 13, which were used in a naive Bayes classifier (R e1071). The public reads were reanalyzed by TCRdb: fastp trimming at Q25, MiXCR alignment, in-frame beta chains only. Each entry is one CDR3 protein sequence, shown with its most common DNA and genes. TCRdb's processing, not the study's, gives the V and J calls here. In this sample the table shows 600,000 to 850,000 distinct CDR3 sequences, 18% of which occur a single time. 16% of the sample comes from the top ten.

The sequencing sample was made of blood. This receptor chain uses TRBV19 and TRBJ1-5, and 10 junctional nucleotides match TRBD1. The TCR comes from a woman in her forties or fifties with Graves' hyperthyroidism that later progressed to Graves' ophthalmopathy. The sequenced DNA: TGTGCCAGTAGAGGACAGGGGGTTTTTGGTCAGCCCCAGCATTTT. This gives the protein CASRGQGVFGQPQHF.